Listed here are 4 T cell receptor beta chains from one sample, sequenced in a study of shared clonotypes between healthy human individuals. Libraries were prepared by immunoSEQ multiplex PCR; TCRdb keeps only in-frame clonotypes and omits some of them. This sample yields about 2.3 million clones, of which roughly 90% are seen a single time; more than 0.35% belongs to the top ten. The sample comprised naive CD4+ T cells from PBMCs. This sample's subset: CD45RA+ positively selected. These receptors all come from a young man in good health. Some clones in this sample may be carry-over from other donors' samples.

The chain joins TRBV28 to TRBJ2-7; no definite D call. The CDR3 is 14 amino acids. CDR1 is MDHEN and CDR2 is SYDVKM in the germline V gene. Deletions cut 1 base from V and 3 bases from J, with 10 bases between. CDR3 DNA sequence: TGTGCCAGCAGTTTATCCGTGTATCGCTACGAGCAGTACTTC. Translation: CASSLSVYRYEQYF.

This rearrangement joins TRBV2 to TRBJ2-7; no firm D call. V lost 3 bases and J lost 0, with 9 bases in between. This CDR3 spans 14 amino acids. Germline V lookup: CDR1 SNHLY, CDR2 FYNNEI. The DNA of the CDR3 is TGTGCCAGCAGTGAGTCACATTTCTCCTACGAGCAGTACTTC. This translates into CASSESHFSYEQYF.

CDR3 sequence: CASSLARPNEKLFF. CDR3 in DNA: TGTGCCAGCAGTTTGGCCCGCCCTAATGAAAAACTGTTTTTT. The chain uses TRBV28 and TRBJ1-4, with unresolved D. This CDR3 region has 14 residues. Germline V gives CDR1 MDHEN, CDR2 SYDVKM. V shed 3 bases and J shed 3 bases, with 8 bases lying between them. The entire variable domain, with the rest obtained from reference TRBV28 and TRBJ1-4, is as follows: DVKVTQSSRYLVKRTGEKVFLECVQDMDHENMFWYRQDPGLGLRLIYFSYDVKMKEKGDIPEGYSVSREKKERFSLILESASTNQTSMYLCASSLARPNEKLFFGSGTQLSVL.

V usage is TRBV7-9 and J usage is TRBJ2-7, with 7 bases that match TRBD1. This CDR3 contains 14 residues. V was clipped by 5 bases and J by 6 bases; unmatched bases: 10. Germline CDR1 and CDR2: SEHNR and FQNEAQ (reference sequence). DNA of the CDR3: TGTGCCAGCAGCCCGGGACAGCCAGAGGGCGAGCAGTACTTC. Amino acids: CASSPGQPEGEQYF.